These 29 T cell receptor beta chains share one sample of origin, sequenced in a study of blood T cell repertoires in COVID-19 (dated by TCRdb to about 2020). Library prep was done by the immunoSEQ multiplex PCR assay. TCRdb obtained this table from immuneACCESS and retained in-frame rearrangements with V and J assigned. These tables miss some clones; where compared with another copy, unresolved V genes account for less than half of the shortfall, and the remainder is unexplained. The sample table lists a few hundred thousand clones, around 86% of them with a count of one. Of the sample, approximately 5.6% falls within the top ten clones. Sequencing was carried out using peripheral blood. The receptors stem from a woman aged 65 to 85 with COVID-19, enrolled during active disease.

The CDR3 region is CASSQEVTGGFSGTQYF. CDR3 nucleotide sequence: TGTGCCAGCAGCCAAGAGGTGACGGGAGGATTCTCTGGGACCCAGTACTTC. The rearrangement joins TRBV14 to TRBJ2-5, with 7 bases identical to TRBD2. V shed 0 bases, J shed 7 bases, and the junction held 14 bases outside the gene matches. CDR3 size: 17 residues. The germline V gene has CDR1 SGHDN and CDR2 FVKESK.

The rearrangement links TRBV21-1 to TRBJ1-6. TRBV21-1 is noted as a pseudogene. This CDR3 is 17 amino acids long. CDR3 sequence (DNA): TGTGCCAGCAGCAAAATAAAGGGGGGGCCTTTTAATTCACCCCTCCACTTT. Protein sequence: CASSKIKGGPFNSPLHF.

The CDR3 here is CASSYSGLATNEQFF. The CDR3 coding sequence is TGTGCCAGCAGTTACTCGGGACTAGCGACCAATGAGCAGTTCTTC. The rearrangement links TRBV6-2 or TRBV6-3 to TRBJ2-1; TRBD2 aligns across 10 bases. V shed 0 bases, J shed 6 bases, and the junction held 2 bases outside the gene matches. The CDR3 contains 15 residues. CDR1 and CDR2 from the germline V gene are MNHEY and SVGEGT.

The chain recombines TRBV6-5 with TRBJ1-6, with a weak D call TRBD1 (6 bases). Germline V gene lookup returns CDR1 MNHEY and CDR2 SVGAGI. The CDR3 spans 14 residues. V lost 3 bases and J 7 bases, leaving 10 bases between the germline ends. The chain's CDR3 is CASSYRRGNSPLHF. The CDR3 nucleotides are TGTGCCAGCAGTTATCGCAGGGGAAATTCACCCCTCCACTTT.

The chain joins TRBV6-6 to TRBJ1-1; D remains ambiguous. Germline CDR1 MNHNY, CDR2 SVGAGI (reference sequence). V gave up 4 bases and J gave up 1 base, with 7 bases separating them. CDR3 size: 13 residues. The DNA for the CDR3 is TGTGCCAGCAGTTCCCATCAGAACACTGAAGCTTTCTTT. Translating it yields CASSSHQNTEAFF.

CDR3 sequence reads: CASSQNGQGGSQPQHF. DNA of the CDR3: TGTGCCAGCAGCCAGAATGGACAGGGTGGAAGTCAGCCCCAGCATTTT. J is TRBJ1-5 and V is TRBV3-1 (or the pseudogene TRBV3-2), with TRBD1 matching over 8 bases. The V gene's germline CDR1 is LGHDT and CDR2 YNNKEL (reference sequence). The CDR3 has 16 residues. Losses at the gene ends were 3 bases for V and 6 bases for J; bases not matched to a gene: 10.

The V call is TRBV24-1, the J call TRBJ2-1; TRBD2 matches 7 bases. The V segment lost 4 bases and the J segment 9 bases; nucleotides outside the gene matches: 17. The CDR3 consists of 17 residues. The germline gives CDR1 KGHDR, CDR2 SFDVKD. The DNA for the CDR3 is TGTGCCACCAGTGACCCCTTCGGGGAGAGGACGGGGGGTGAGCAGTTCTTC. This codes for CATSDPFGERTGGEQFF.

V is TRBV19 and J is TRBJ2-1; 8 bases fit TRBD2. CDR1 and CDR2 from the germline V gene are LNHDA and SQIVND (reference sequence). The CDR3 has 15 amino acids. With 6 bases clipped from V and 6 bases from J, the junction kept 10 bases outside the gene matches. CDR3 sequence (DNA): TGTGCCAGTAGATCCCTTGGGACTAGAGGCAATGAGCAGTTCTTC. Translation: CASRSLGTRGNEQFF.

The J gene is TRBJ2-3, the V gene TRBV24-1; maybe TRBD1 (7 bases). The germline CDR1 and CDR2 sequences are KGHDR and SFDVKD. The CDR3 has 15 amino acids. Trimming shortened V by 6 bases and J by 0 bases, and 12 bases separated the two germline ends. The DNA of the CDR3 is TGTGCCACCAGTTTCCAGGGGGGCAGCACAGATACGCAGTATTTT. It specifies CATSFQGGSTDTQYF.

The chain couples TRBV21-1 to TRBJ2-1; TRBD1, the D gene given by the table, was not confirmed from the DNA. TRBV21-1 is noted as a pseudogene. CDR3 length: 16 amino acids. The CDR3 loop is CASSAQMGTGTREQFF. The CDR3 DNA is TGTGCCAGCAGCGCCCAGATGGGGACAGGGACACGTGAGCAGTTCTTC.

A single count supports this clone. The chain combines TRBV5-1 with TRBJ2-7, with 11 bases that match TRBD2. Trimming cost V 5 bases and J 3 bases; bases outside gene matches: 1. The germline CDR1 and CDR2 sequences are SGHRS and YFSETQ. The CDR3 is 13 amino acids. DNA for the CDR3: TGCGCCAGCAGACTAGCGGGAGTCTACGAGCAGTACTTC. It encodes CASRLAGVYEQYF.

This clone showed up just a few times. The gene calls are TRBV4-2 and TRBJ1-4; D may be TRBD1 (5 bases). This CDR3 comprises 14 residues. With 3 bases removed from V and 3 bases from J, the gap between germline ends came to 8 bases. Per germline, CDR1 LGHNA and CDR2 YNFKEQ. The CDR3 here is CASSHEGANEKLFF. CDR3 in DNA: TGTGCCAGCAGCCATGAAGGGGCTAATGAAAAACTGTTTTTT.

The rearrangement uses TRBV7-2 and TRBJ2-1; TRBD2 matches at 12 bases. V lost 5 bases, J lost 7 bases, and 12 bases stayed unmatched. CDR3 length equals 17 residues. Germline loops: CDR1 SGHTA, CDR2 FQGNSA. DNA for the CDR3: TGTGCCAGCAGCCCAGGACTAGCGGGGCGGATGGGAAATGAGCAGTTCTTC. Protein sequence: CASSPGLAGRMGNEQFF.

The chain carries TRBV2 and TRBJ1-5; 7 bases are a match to TRBD1. The CDR3 has 17 residues. Trimming cost V 4 bases and J 0 bases; bases outside gene matches: 9. Germline-derived CDR1 and CDR2 are SNHLY and FYNNEI. This CDR3 reads CASSVQQGIYSNQPQHF. The CDR3 nucleotides are TGTGCCAGCAGTGTCCAACAGGGGATCTATAGCAATCAGCCCCAGCATTTT.

This chain joins TRBV7-2 and TRBJ2-6, with 7 bases fitting TRBD1. The CDR3 totals 18 residues. The J segment lost 0 bases and the V segment lost 5 bases, leaving 10 bases of the junction unmatched. Germline V gives CDR1 SGHTA, CDR2 FQGNSA. CDR3 sequence: CASSLTGMLSSGANVLTF. The CDR3 DNA is TGTGCCAGCAGCCTGACAGGGATGCTGAGCTCTGGGGCCAACGTCCTGACTTTC.

CDR3 loop: CASRFAVRGLAGGQSTDTQYF. The DNA for the CDR3 is TGTGCCAGCAGATTTGCAGTACGGGGACTAGCGGGAGGACAGAGCACAGATACGCAGTATTTT. The chain recombines TRBV2 with TRBJ2-3; 15 bases are a match to TRBD2. Germline CDR1 is SNHLY and CDR2 is FYNNEI. The junction had 16 bases not matched to a gene; V was cut back by 6 bases and J by 0 bases. The CDR3 length is 21 residues.

Points on this clone: Different DNA sequences within this sample yield the same CDR3. The gene calls are TRBV12-3 or TRBV12-4 and TRBJ1-1; TRBD1 is a possible D gene (5 bases). V lost 6 bases to trimming and J lost 1 base, with 9 bases between them. The CDR3 loop spans 13 amino acids. The CDR3 loop reads CASSLGGNTEAFF. CDR3 nucleotide sequence: TGTGCCAGCAGCCTCGGGGGGAACACTGAAGCTTTCTTT.

The chain recombines TRBV5-1 with TRBJ2-1; D possibly corresponds to TRBD2 (7 bases). Germline CDR1 SGHRS, CDR2 YFSETQ. Trimming took 4 bases from V and 7 from J, leaving 24 bases between them. The CDR3 is 17 amino acids. The CDR3 DNA follows: TGCGCCAGCAGCCTGGCTGTGGGGAGGGGGTTTGGGAATGAGCAGTTCTTC. Its protein is CASSLAVGRGFGNEQFF.

The V and J genes are TRBV3-1 (or the pseudogene TRBV3-2) and TRBJ1-3; D is possibly TRBD1 (5 bases). CDR3 length equals 15 residues. The germline gives CDR1 LGHDT, CDR2 YNNKEL (reference sequence). V was trimmed by 2 bases and J by 3 bases, leaving 11 bases between them. CDR3 amino acids: CASSQLGGGGNTIYF. DNA of the CDR3: TGTGCCAGCAGCCAACTCGGGGGAGGTGGAAACACCATATATTTT.

The V call is TRBV15, the J call TRBJ1-4; 8 bases map to TRBD1. The CDR3 covers 17 residues. Germline CDR1 reads LNHNV; CDR2 reads YYDKDF (reference sequence). V lost 0 bases and J lost 3; bases outside the gene matches: 6. The DNA of the CDR3 is TGTGCCACCAGCAGAGAGGGCAGGGGGCATTCTAATGAAAAACTGTTTTTT. It codes for CATSREGRGHSNEKLFF.

The chain recombines TRBV6-5 with TRBJ2-7; TRBD2 matches 8 bases. V was pared by 6 bases and J by 7 bases, with 11 bases of the junction left unmatched. The CDR3 has 14 amino acids. Germline CDR1 reads MNHEY; CDR2 reads SVGAGI. The CDR3 DNA sequence: TGTGCCAGCAGCAGGTTAGCGGGACGGGGAGAGCAGTACTTC. Translating gives CASSRLAGRGEQYF.

The rearrangement links TRBV28 to TRBJ2-1, with D perhaps matching TRBD1 (5 bases). V shed 7 bases and J shed 0 bases, with 7 bases lying between them. The CDR3 totals 13 residues. Germline lookup yields CDR1 MDHEN and CDR2 SYDVKM. CDR3 coding DNA: TGTGCCAGCACGCAGGGCTCCTACAATGAGCAGTTCTTC. Its protein is CASTQGSYNEQFF.

This clone was detected many times. The chain combines TRBV5-1 with TRBJ2-7; 9 nucleotides align to TRBD1. CDR1 is SGHRS and CDR2 is YFSETQ in the germline V gene. The CDR3 is 15 amino acids. V lost 0 bases to trimming and J lost 6 bases; unmatched junction nucleotides: 7. CDR3 in amino acids: CASSLDPGTGSEQYF. CDR3 bases: TGCGCCAGCAGCTTGGATCCGGGGACAGGGAGCGAGCAGTACTTC.

The V gene is TRBV9, the J gene TRBJ2-7; weak D call: TRBD1 (5 bases). CDR1 is SGDLS, CDR2 YYNGEE, per germline. Trimming left V 4 bases short and J 0 bases short, with 14 bases between. The CDR3 is made up of 15 amino acids. CDR3 in DNA: TGTGCCAGCAGCCACGGACACTCGAACTCCTACGAGCAGTACTTC. Its protein is CASSHGHSNSYEQYF.

This chain connects TRBV5-5 to TRBJ2-1; no reliable D call. Germline CDR1 reads SGHKS; CDR2 reads YYEKEE (reference sequence). The CDR3 length is 12 residues. V shed 0 bases and J shed 9 bases, with 7 bases lying between them. CDR3 DNA: TGTGCCAGCAGCTTGGATGTCGTTGAGCAGTTCTTC. Translating gives CASSLDVVEQFF.

The chain uses TRBV7-6 and TRBJ2-1; 9 bases map to TRBD2. The V and J ends lost 0 bases and 7 bases, in that order; junction bases with no gene match: 13. The CDR3 consists of 18 residues. CDR1 is SGHVS and CDR2 is FNYEAQ in the germline V gene. The CDR3 protein is CASSLAPLAGNFKNEQFF. The CDR3, as DNA: TGTGCCAGCAGCTTAGCCCCTCTAGCGGGAAACTTTAAAAATGAGCAGTTCTTC.

The genes are TRBV19 and TRBJ1-4; 10 nucleotides align to TRBD1. The CDR3 extends over 15 amino acids. The ends lost 6 bases at V and 0 bases at J; junction bases unmatched: 1. Germline CDR1 reads LNHDA; CDR2 reads SQIVND (reference sequence). The CDR3 DNA reads as TGTGCCAGTAGAGGACAGGGGGCAACTAATGAAAAACTGTTTTTT. Protein sequence: CASRGQGATNEKLFF.

The gene calls are TRBV10-3 and TRBJ1-2; maybe TRBD1 (6 bases). Looked up from germline, CDR1 is ENHRY and CDR2 is SYGVKD. The CDR3 has 13 amino acids. The V and J ends lost 6 bases and 2 bases respectively, with 10 bases between them. CDR3 protein: CAIRDRLNYGYTF. The CDR3 DNA is TGTGCCATCAGGGACAGATTAAACTATGGCTACACCTTC.

This chain joins TRBV2 and TRBJ2-1, with TRBD2 identical over 9 bases. This CDR3 spans 15 amino acids. J lost 6 bases, V lost 5 bases, and 8 bases had no gene match. Germline V lookup: CDR1 SNHLY, CDR2 FYNNEI. CDR3 region: CASSRGLAISNEQFF. The CDR3 nucleotides read TGTGCCAGCAGTAGAGGACTAGCGATATCCAATGAGCAGTTCTTC.